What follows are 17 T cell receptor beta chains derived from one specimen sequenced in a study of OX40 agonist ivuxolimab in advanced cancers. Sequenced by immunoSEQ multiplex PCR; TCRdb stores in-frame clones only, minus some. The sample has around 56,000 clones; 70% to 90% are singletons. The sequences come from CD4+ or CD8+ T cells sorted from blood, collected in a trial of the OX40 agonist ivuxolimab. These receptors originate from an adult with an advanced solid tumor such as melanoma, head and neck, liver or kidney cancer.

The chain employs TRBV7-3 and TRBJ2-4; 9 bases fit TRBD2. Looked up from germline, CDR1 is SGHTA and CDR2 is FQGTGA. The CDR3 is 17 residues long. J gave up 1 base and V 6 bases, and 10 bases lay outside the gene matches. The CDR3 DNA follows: TGTGCCAGCAGTCGAGGGGTGCTAGCGGGGGCCAAAAACATTCAGTACTTC. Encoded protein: CASSRGVLAGAKNIQYF. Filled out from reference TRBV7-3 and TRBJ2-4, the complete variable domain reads GAGVSQTPSNKVTEKGKYVELRCDPISGHTALYWYRQSLGQGPEFLIYFQGTGAADDSGLPNDRFFAVRPEGSVSTLKIQRTERGDSAVYLCASSRGVLAGAKNIQYFGAGTRLSVL.

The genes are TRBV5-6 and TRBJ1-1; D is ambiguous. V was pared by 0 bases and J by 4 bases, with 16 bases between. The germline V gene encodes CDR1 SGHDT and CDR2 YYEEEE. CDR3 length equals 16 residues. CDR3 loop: CASSLEGLPAFTEAFF. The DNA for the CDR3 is TGTGCCAGCAGCTTGGAAGGTCTTCCGGCCTTCACTGAAGCTTTCTTT.

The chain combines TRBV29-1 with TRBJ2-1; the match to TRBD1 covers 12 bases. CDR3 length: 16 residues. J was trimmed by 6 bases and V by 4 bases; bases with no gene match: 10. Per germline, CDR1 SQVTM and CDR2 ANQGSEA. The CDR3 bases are TGCAGCGTTGGGGGACAGGGGGCCCTTTCTCTCAATGAGCAGTTCTTC. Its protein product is CSVGGQGALSLNEQFF.

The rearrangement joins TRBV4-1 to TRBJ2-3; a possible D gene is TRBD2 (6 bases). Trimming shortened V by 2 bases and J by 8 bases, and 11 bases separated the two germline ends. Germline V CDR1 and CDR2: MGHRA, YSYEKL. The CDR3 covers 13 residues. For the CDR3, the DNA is TGCGCCAGCAGCCAAACCGGGACTCCTACGCAGTATTTT. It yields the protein CASSQTGTPTQYF.

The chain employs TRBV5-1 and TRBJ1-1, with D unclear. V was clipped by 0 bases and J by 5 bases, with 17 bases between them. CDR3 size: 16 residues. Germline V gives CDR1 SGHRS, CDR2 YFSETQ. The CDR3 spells CASSLGPSDPQTEAFF. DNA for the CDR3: TGCGCCAGCAGCTTGGGCCCTTCTGACCCCCAAACTGAAGCTTTCTTT.

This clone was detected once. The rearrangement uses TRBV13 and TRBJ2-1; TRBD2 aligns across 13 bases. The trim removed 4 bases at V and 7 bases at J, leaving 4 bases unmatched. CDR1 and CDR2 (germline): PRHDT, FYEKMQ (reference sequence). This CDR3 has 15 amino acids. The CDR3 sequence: CASSSTSGRGNEQFF. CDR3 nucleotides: TGTGCCAGCAGCTCCACTAGCGGGAGGGGAAATGAGCAGTTCTTC.

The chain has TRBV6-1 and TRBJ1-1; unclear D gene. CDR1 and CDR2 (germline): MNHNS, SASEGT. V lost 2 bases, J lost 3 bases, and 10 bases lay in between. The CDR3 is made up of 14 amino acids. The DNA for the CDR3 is TGTGCCAGCAGTGAACTCTGGAGAGACACTGAAGCTTTCTTT. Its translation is CASSELWRDTEAFF.

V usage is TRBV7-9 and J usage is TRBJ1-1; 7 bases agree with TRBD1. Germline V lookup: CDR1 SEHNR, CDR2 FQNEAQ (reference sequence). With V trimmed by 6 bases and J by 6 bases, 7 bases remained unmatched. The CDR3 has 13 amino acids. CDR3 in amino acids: CASRIDREAEAFF. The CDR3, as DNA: TGTGCCAGCAGGATCGACAGGGAGGCTGAAGCTTTCTTT. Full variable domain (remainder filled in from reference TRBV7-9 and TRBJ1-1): DTGVSQNPRHKITKRGQNVTFRCDPISEHNRLYWYRQTLGQGPEFLTYFQNEAQLEKSRLLSDRFSAERPKGSFSTLEIQRTEQGDSAMYLCASRIDREAEAFFGQGTRLTVV.

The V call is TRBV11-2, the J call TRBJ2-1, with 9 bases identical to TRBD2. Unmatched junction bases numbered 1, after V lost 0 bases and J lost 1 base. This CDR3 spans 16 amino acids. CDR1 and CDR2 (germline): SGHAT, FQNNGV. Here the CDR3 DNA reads TGTGCCAGCAGCTTAGAAGCGGGAGGATCCTACAATGAGCAGTTCTTC. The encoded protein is CASSLEAGGSYNEQFF.

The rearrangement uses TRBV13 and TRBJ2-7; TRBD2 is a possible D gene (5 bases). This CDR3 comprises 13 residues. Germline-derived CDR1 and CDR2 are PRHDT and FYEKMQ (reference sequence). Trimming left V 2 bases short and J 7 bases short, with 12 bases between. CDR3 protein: CASSLHPSGEQYV. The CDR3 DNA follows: TGTGCCAGCAGCTTACACCCTTCGGGAGAGCAGTACGTC.

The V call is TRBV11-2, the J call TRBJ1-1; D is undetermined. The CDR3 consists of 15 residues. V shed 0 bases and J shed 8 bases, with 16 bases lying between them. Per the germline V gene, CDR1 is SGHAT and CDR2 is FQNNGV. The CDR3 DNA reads TGTGCCAGCAGCTTAGATCTGGGCAGAGGTAAAGAAGCTTTCTTT. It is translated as CASSLDLGRGKEAFF.

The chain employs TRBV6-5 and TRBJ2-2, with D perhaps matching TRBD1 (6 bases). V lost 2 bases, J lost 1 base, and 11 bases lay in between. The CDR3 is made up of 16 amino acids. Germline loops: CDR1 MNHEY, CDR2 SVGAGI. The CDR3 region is CASSYPAGVNTGELFF. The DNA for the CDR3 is TGTGCCAGCAGTTACCCGGCAGGGGTGAACACCGGGGAGCTGTTTTTT.

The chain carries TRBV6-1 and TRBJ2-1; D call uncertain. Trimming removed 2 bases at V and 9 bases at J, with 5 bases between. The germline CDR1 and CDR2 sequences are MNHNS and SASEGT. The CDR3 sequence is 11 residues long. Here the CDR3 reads CASSENLEQFF. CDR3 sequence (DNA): TGTGCCAGCAGTGAAAACCTTGAGCAGTTCTTC.

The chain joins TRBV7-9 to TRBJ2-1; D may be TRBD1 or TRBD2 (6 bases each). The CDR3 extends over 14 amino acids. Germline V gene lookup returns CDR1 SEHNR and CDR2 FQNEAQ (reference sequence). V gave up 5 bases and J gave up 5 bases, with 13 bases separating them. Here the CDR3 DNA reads TGTGCCAGCAGCCAGGGGACTCCCCACAATGAGCAGTTCTTC. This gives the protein CASSQGTPHNEQFF.

The DNA for the CDR3 is TGTGCCTGGAGTGTAGCCCAGCGGGGGCTTTCCTACAATGAGCAGTTCTTC. It translates to CAWSVAQRGLSYNEQFF. The rearrangement joins TRBV30 to TRBJ2-1; 8 bases align to TRBD2. The germline gives CDR1 GTSNPN, CDR2 SVGIG (reference sequence). The CDR3 is 17 residues long. V gave up 0 bases and J gave up 1 base; unmatched junction bases: 8.

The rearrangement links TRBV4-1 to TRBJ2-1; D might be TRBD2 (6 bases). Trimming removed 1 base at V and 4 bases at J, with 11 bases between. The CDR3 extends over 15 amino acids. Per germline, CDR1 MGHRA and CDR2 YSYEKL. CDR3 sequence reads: CASSQGRGVYNEQFF. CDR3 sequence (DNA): TGCGCCAGCAGCCAAGGGAGGGGCGTTTACAATGAGCAGTTCTTC.

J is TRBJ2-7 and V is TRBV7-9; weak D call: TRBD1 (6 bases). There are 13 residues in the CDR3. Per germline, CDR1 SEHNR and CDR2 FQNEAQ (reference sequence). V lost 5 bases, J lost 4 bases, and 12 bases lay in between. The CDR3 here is CASSTDRSYEQYF. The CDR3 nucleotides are TGTGCCAGCAGCACCGACAGGTCGTACGAGCAGTACTTC.